The clone carrying this T cell receptor (beta chain) has a count of ten or more. Antigen unknown. Establishment of the diagnosis relied upon clinical symptoms, serum thyroxine, TRAb, thyroid ultrasound and orbital computed tomography. The sample comes from a study of Graves' ophthalmopathy and Graves' hyperthyroidism. General study findings and limits: For predicting ophthalmopathy progression, the model had roughly 70% sensitivity and approximately 72% specificity. Detection in blood was also observed for most expanded thyroid clonotypes above 0.001 frequency.

CDR3 size: 14 residues. CDR1 and CDR2 from the germline V gene are SGHVS and FQNEAQ. Trimming left V 5 bases short and J 0 bases short, with 10 bases between. Transcripts of RNA were the source for amplifying TCR beta CDR3 regions. RT-PCR in the first round used HTBI primers; a second-round multiplex PCR followed. TCRdb re-called the multiplex PCR reads through MiXCR, storing one row per CDR3 protein. This table holds about 200,000 distinct CDR3 sequences, 25% to 30% found once. This chain connects TRBV7-8 to TRBJ2-5; D is ambiguous. This TCR was recovered from a man aged 50 to 60 with Graves' ophthalmopathy. The source material was peripheral blood. Here the CDR3 DNA reads TGTGCCAGCAGCCCGGTCAAGTACCAAGAGACCCAGTACTTC. As protein: CASSPVKYQETQYF.